A single sample is the source of the 5 T cell receptor beta chains below, sequenced in a study of cytomegalovirus exposure and HLA in healthy donors (TCRdb year 2017). The library relied on the immunoSEQ multiplex PCR assay. A mixture of 60 forward primers for TCR Vbeta segments and 13 reverse primers for TCR Jbeta segments was used in the multiplex PCR. Entries here come from immuneACCESS through TCRdb and include only in-frame sequences with V and J called. Some clones fail to appear in such tables; in the studies checked, an unresolved V gene covers under half of the shortfall, and the cause of the remainder is unknown. The sample data list roughly 150,000 clones, and about 80% of these were observed just once. Of the sample, 10% to 15% falls within the top ten clones. Sequences were obtained from PBMCs. The receptors were gathered from a man in his forties in good health and CMV-seropositive.

The V call is TRBV5-1, the J call TRBJ2-1; 12 bases map to TRBD2. V trimming: 6 bases; J trimming: 7 bases; junction bases outside the gene matches: 5. This CDR3 has 14 amino acids. The germline gives CDR1 SGHRS, CDR2 YFSETQ. In nucleotides, the CDR3 is TGCGCCAGCACCCGACTAGCGGGAGAAAATGAGCAGTTCTTC. Its protein product is CASTRLAGENEQFF.

J is TRBJ2-5 and V is TRBV5-1, with 9 positions matching TRBD2. With V trimmed by 1 base and J by 2 bases, 6 bases remained unmatched. This CDR3 is 16 amino acids long. Germline V CDR1 and CDR2: SGHRS, YFSETQ. The CDR3 coding sequence is TGCGCCAGCAGCTTGTTTCTAGCGGGGCCACAAGAGACCCAGTACTTC. Translated, it gives CASSLFLAGPQETQYF.

V and J are TRBV29-1 and TRBJ2-5; no reliable D call. CDR3 size: 11 residues. Trimming stripped 5 bases from V and 5 bases from J, with 9 bases between. Germline V lookup: CDR1 SQVTM, CDR2 ANQGSEA. CDR3 protein: CSVFRVETQYF. The DNA of the CDR3 is TGCAGCGTTTTCCGCGTGGAGACCCAGTACTTC.

This clone was seen only a few times. V gene TRBV7-2 combines with J gene TRBJ2-7; 9 bases are shared with TRBD1. The CDR3 is made up of 15 amino acids. Germline V CDR1 and CDR2: SGHTA, FQGNSA. Losses at the gene ends were 1 base for V and 6 bases for J; bases not matched to a gene: 7. CDR3 amino acids: CASSLGGQGWFEQYF. CDR3 sequence (DNA): TGTGCCAGCAGCTTAGGGGGACAGGGATGGTTCGAGCAGTACTTC. The full variable domain, in which reference TRBV7-2 and TRBJ2-7 provide the parts outside the CDR3, is GAGVSQSPSNKVTEKGKDVELRCDPISGHTALYWYRQSLGQGLEFLIYFQGNSAPDKSGLPSDRFSAERTGGSVSTLTIQRTQQEDSAVYLCASSLGGQGWFEQYFGPGTRLTVT.

Note on this clone: The junction and the germline gene differ at one end; a read error may be behind it. V gene TRBV16 combines with J gene TRBJ1-1; D unclear. Germline V gene data show CDR1 as KGHSY and CDR2 as FQNENV. This CDR3 comprises 11 residues. This chain's CDR3 is CASSQGGPLLF. The CDR3 DNA sequence: TGTGCCAGCAGCCAAGGAGGACCTCTTCTCTTT.